These 6 T cell receptor beta chains share one sample of origin, sequenced in a study of human T cells and chemical hapten exposure (dated by TCRdb to about 2021). The time point tag for this specimen amounts to: patch test 3, about 24 weeks after DPC sensitization. The intended sense of this specimen's treatment or condition label: therapeutic diphenylcyclopropenone sensitization with weekly scalp DPC. Library generation was performed with RACE. Sequencing took place on a NextSeq 500. TCRdb handled the public reads itself, with Q25 trimming in fastp and clone calling in MiXCR, and kept productive beta chains. Duplicate CDR3 protein sequences are folded into a single record with the most common DNA and genes. The sample data list 25,000 to 35,000 distinct CDR3 sequences, and 5.8% of these were observed just once. Clones ranked in the top ten supply 5.6% of the sample. The sample here was whole blood, taken in connection with sensitization to the hapten diphenylcyclopropenone (DPC). The receptors were sampled from a man aged 25 to 40 with alopecia areata. Some clones in this sample may be carry-over from other donors' samples.

This clonotype was observed many times. This chain joins TRBV18 and TRBJ2-5; D is unresolved. The germline V and J ends were trimmed by 0 bases and 5 bases, with 7 bases remaining between them. Germline loops: CDR1 KGHSH, CDR2 LQKENI. The CDR3 has 13 residues. CDR3 residues: CASSPPAIETQYF. The CDR3 DNA follows: TGTGCCAGCTCACCACCGGCTATTGAGACCCAGTACTTC.

This clonotype occurred many times. The V gene is TRBV15, the J gene TRBJ2-1, with D unclear. V shed 1 base and J shed 9 bases, with 7 bases lying between them. The CDR3 runs to 12 residues. The germline V gene encodes CDR1 LNHNV and CDR2 YYDKDF (reference sequence). The DNA for the CDR3 is TGTGCCACCAGCAGAGTAGTCGGTGAGCAGTTCTTC. Amino acids: CATSRVVGEQFF.

The sample holds many counts of this clonotype. The chain recombines TRBV12-3 or TRBV12-4 with TRBJ1-2; D gene uncertain. The CDR3 has 15 amino acids. V dropped 5 bases and J dropped 4 bases, with 17 bases sitting between them. The CDR3 sequence is CASSPQARRLYGYTF. DNA for the CDR3: TGTGCCAGCAGTCCGCAGGCCCGAAGACTCTATGGCTACACCTTC.

This clonotype was seen at least ten times. The chain employs TRBV28 and TRBJ1-6, with unresolved D. The CDR3 sequence is 16 residues long. The germline V gene has CDR1 MDHEN and CDR2 SYDVKM. Trimming shortened V by 7 bases and J by 6 bases, and 19 bases separated the two germline ends. The CDR3 DNA follows: TGTGCCAGCACCCGCCCGCACGGCTGGGGTAATTCACCCCTCCACTTT. Amino acid sequence: CASTRPHGWGNSPLHF.

Many counts were recorded for this clonotype. For the CDR3, the DNA is TGTGCCACCACGACAAACTCCTACAATGAGCAGTTCTTC. It encodes CATTTNSYNEQFF. The chain combines TRBV6-1 with TRBJ2-1, with D hard to call. V lost 10 bases to trimming and J lost 0 bases, with 10 bases between them. CDR1 and CDR2 (germline): MNHNS, SASEGT. The CDR3 loop spans 13 amino acids.

This clonotype was detected many times. The chain combines TRBV7-2 with TRBJ2-7; D is ambiguous. The germline CDR1 and CDR2 sequences are SGHTA and FQGNSA. The CDR3 contains 13 residues. Trimming removed 3 bases from V and 3 bases from J, with 9 bases in between. CDR3 DNA: TGTGCCAGCAGCTTCGGGCAGATCTACGAGCAGTACTTC. Protein: CASSFGQIYEQYF.